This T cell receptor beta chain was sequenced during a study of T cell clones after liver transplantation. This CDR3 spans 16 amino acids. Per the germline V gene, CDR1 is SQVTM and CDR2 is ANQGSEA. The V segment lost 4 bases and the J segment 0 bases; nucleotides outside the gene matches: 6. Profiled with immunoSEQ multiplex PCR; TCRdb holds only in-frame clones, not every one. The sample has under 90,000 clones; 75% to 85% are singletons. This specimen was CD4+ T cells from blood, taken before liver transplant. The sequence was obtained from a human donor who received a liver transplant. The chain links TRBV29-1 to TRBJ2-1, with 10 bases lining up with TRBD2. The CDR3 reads CSVGSSGSGSYNEQFF. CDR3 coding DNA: TGCAGCGTTGGGTCTAGCGGGAGTGGCTCCTACAATGAGCAGTTCTTC.